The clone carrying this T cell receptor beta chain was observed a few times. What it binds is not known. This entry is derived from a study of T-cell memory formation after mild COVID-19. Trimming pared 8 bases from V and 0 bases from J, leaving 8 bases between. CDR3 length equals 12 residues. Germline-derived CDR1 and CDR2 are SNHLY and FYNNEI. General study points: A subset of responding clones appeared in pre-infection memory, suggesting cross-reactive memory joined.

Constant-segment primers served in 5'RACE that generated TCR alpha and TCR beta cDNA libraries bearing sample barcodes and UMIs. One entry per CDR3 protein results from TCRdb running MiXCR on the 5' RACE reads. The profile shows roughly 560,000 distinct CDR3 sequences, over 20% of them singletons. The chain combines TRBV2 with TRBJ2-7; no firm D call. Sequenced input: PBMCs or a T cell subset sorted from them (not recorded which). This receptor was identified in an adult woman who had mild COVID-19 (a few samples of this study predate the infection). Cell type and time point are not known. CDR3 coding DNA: TGTGCCAGCTTAGGCACCTCCTACGAGCAGTACTTC. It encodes CASLGTSYEQYF. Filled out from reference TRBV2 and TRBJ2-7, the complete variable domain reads EPEVTQTPSHQVTQMGQEVILRCVPISNHLYFYWYRQILGQKVEFLVSFYNNEISEKSEIFDDQFSVERPDGSNFTLKIRSTKLEDSAMYFCASLGTSYEQYFGPGTRLTVT.